Listed below are T cell receptor beta chains from one sample, sequenced in a study of T cells after yellow fever vaccination. MiXCR, run by TCRdb on the 5' RACE reads, gives a single entry per CDR3 protein. The sample lists hundreds of thousands of distinct CDR3 sequences, more than 5.5% occurring once. The material was PBMCs, obtained 5 days after the yellow fever booster vaccination. Every receptor here comes from a young man who received the YFV17D yellow fever vaccine. The CDR3 runs from the conserved cysteine through the conserved F or W. A D gene is named only where the DNA matches it firmly. Expanded clones are given a class, and other clones once, few, many or no size at all.

j_call v_call clone_size d_call cdr3_nt cdr3_aa
TRBJ1-2 TRBV27 NA NA TGTGCCAGCAGTTTTGGAGGAGGGGGCTATGGCTACACCTTC CASSFGGGGYGYTF
TRBJ2-1 TRBV7-6 few TRBD2 TGTGCCAGCAGCTCCGGGACTAGGATACCCAATGAGCAGTTCTTC CASSSGTRIPNEQFF
TRBJ2-2 TRBV5-4 NA NA TGTGCCAGCAGCTTGGGGGCCCAGAACACCGGGGAGCTGTTTTTT CASSLGAQNTGELFF
TRBJ2-1 TRBV7-7 many NA TGTGCCAGCAGCTTATCGTGGCGTTCCTCCAATGAGCAGTTCTTC CASSLSWRSSNEQFF
TRBJ2-1 TRBV12-3/TRBV12-4 few TRBD1 TGTGCCAGCAGTTTAGCGGGACAGGTCCCTAATGAGCAGTTCTTC CASSLAGQVPNEQFF
TRBJ1-5 TRBV6-1 NA NA TGTGCCAGCAGTGAGGGCGGAGGGGGATATCAGCCCCAGCATTTT CASSEGGGGYQPQHF
TRBJ2-2 TRBV5-1 NA NA TGCGCCAGCATGCCTCTTATGACGACCGGGGAGCTGTTTTTT CASMPLMTTGELFF
TRBJ2-7 TRBV4-2 few TRBD1 TGTGCCAGCAGCCAAGGGGGACAGAACTCCTACGAGCAGTACTTC CASSQGGQNSYEQYF
TRBJ2-2 TRBV7-9 NA NA TGTGCCAGCAGTCCGTGGGAGAACACCGGGGAGCTGTTTTTT CASSPWENTGELFF
TRBJ1-1 TRBV29-1 NA NA TGCAGCGGTTTAACCAGGGTCACTGAAGCTTTCTTT CSGLTRVTEAFF
TRBJ2-1 TRBV19 many NA TGTGCCAGTAGTATCCGGGGTAGTAATGAGCAGTTCTTC CASSIRGSNEQFF
TRBJ2-7 TRBV29-1 many NA TGCAGCGTCAGGGTGGACGAGCAGTACTTC CSVRVDEQYF
TRBJ2-7 TRBV6-2/TRBV6-3 NA TRBD2 TGTGCCAGCCACTTGACTAGCGGTTCGAGAGAGCAGTACTTC CASHLTSGSREQYF
TRBJ2-6 TRBV5-1 NA NA TGCGCCAGCAGCCCCAGGGTTCGCGCCGGGGCCAACGTCCTGACTTTC CASSPRVRAGANVLTF
TRBJ2-1 TRBV11-2 NA NA TGTGCCAGCAGCCCACGGGGCCGCCTCCAACTGCGGGATGAGCAGTTCTTC CASSPRGRLQLRDEQFF
TRBJ2-7 TRBV7-2 many TRBD1 TGTGCCAGCAGCTTAGTTGCAGGGGGCTCCTACGAGCAGTACTTC CASSLVAGGSYEQYF
TRBJ2-7 TRBV5-1 few TRBD2 TGCGCCAGCAGACTAGCGGGATTTAGCGAGCAGTACTTC CASRLAGFSEQYF
TRBJ2-5 TRBV5-1 few TRBD1 TGCGCCAGCAGCGGCCGGGACAGGGGTAGTGCGGAAGAGACCCAGTACTTC CASSGRDRGSAEETQYF
TRBJ2-4 TRBV5-1 NA NA TGCGCCAGCAGCCCCGAGGCCCAGGGCGAAAACATTCAGTACTTC CASSPEAQGENIQYF
TRBJ2-1 TRBV12-3/TRBV12-4 few TRBD2 TGTGCCAGCAGTTCCCAGGGACTAGCGGGACTAAATGAGCAGTTCTTC CASSSQGLAGLNEQFF
TRBJ2-5 TRBV5-1 few NA TGCGCCAGCAGCTTGGAGACAGTAGAGACCCAGTACTTC CASSLETVETQYF
TRBJ2-2 TRBV6-2/TRBV6-3 few NA TGTGCCAGCAAACCGGGGGCGGTTGACACCGGGGAGCTGTTTTTT CASKPGAVDTGELFF